The present T cell receptor (beta chain) was sequenced within a study of blood T cell repertoires in COVID-19. Background on the study: Both acute and convalescent COVID-19 samples were obtained from the United States, Italy and Spain.

This clone showed up just once. Recovered status applied to Cohort 3 donors who had two consecutive negative PCRs. It also applied to those with clearance or with symptom resolution. Trimming cost V 5 bases and J 0 bases, with 4 bases left between them. CDR1 is LNHNV, CDR2 YYDKDF, per germline (reference sequence). The CDR3 runs 13 residues. The table came from immunoSEQ multiplex PCR; TCRdb's copy has only in-frame clones and leaves some out. The repertoire consists of hundreds of thousands of clones, with roughly 88% occurring once and the leading ten covering approximately 1%. This receptor was taken from a woman between 25 and 40 years old who had recovered from COVID-19. The chain combines TRBV15 with TRBJ1-4; D not resolved. The material sequenced was PBMCs or T cells enriched from blood (not recorded which). In DNA, the CDR3 is TGTGCCACCAGCCGGTCAACTAATGAAAAACTGTTTTTT. Protein: CATSRSTNEKLFF.